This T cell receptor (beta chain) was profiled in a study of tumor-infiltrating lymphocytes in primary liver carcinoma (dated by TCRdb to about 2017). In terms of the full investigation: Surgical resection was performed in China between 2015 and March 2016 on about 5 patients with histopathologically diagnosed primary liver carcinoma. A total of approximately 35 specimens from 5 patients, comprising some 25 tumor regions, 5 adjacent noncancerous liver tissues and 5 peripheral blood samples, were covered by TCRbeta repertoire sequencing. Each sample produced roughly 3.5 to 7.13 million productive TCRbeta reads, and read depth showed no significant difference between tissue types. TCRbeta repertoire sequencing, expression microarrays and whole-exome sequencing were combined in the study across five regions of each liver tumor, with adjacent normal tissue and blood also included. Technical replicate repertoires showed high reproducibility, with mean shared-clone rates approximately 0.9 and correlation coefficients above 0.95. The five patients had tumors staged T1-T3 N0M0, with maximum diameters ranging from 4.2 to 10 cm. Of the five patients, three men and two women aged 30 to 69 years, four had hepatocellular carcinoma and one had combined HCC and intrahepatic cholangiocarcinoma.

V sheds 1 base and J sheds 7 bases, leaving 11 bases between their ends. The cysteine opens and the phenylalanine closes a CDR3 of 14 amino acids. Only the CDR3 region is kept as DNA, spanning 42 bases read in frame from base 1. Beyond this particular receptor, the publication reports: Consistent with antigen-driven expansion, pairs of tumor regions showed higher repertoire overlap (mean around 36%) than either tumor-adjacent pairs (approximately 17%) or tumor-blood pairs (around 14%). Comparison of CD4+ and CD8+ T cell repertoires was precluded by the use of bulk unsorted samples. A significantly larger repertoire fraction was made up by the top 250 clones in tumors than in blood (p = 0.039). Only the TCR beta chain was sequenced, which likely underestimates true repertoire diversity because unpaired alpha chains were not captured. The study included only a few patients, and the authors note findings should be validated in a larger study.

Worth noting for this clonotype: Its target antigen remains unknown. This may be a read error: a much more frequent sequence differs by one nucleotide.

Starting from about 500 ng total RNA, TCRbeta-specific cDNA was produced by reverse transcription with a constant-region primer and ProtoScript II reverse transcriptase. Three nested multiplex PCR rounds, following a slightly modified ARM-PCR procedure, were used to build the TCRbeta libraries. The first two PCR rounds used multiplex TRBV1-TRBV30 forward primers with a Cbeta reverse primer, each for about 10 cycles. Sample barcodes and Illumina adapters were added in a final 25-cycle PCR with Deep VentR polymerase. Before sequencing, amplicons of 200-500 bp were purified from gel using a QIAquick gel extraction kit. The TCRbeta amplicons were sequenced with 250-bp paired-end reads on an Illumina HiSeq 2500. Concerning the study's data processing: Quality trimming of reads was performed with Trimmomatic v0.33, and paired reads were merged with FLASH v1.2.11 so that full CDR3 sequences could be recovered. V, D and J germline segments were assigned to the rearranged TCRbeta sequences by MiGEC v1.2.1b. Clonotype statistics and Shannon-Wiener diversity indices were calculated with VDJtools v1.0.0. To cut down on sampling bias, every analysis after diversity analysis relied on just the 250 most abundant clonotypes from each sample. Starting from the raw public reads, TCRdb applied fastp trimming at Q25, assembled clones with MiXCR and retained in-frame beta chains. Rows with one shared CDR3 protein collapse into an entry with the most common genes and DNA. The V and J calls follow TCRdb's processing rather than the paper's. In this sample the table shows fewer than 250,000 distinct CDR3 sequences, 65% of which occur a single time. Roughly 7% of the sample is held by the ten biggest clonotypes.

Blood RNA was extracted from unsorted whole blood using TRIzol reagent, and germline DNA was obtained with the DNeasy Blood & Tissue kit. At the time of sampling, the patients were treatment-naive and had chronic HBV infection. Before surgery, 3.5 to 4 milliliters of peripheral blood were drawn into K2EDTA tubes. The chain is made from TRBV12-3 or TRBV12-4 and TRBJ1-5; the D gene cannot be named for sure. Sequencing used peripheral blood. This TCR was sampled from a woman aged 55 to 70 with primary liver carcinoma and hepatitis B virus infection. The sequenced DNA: TGTGCCAGCAGTTTAGAAGAAAGGGCACAGCCCCAGCATTTT. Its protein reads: CASSLEERAQPQHF.